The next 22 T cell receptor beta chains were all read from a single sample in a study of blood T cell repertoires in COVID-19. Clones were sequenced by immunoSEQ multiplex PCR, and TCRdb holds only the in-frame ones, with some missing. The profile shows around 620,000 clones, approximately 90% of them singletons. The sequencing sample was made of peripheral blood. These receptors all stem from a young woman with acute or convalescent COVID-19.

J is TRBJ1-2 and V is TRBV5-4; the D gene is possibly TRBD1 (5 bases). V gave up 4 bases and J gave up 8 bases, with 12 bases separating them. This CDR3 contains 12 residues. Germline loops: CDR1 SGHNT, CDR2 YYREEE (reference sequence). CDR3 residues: CASSKGQEGYTF. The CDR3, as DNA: TGTGCCAGCAGCAAGGGGCAGGAAGGCTACACCTTC.

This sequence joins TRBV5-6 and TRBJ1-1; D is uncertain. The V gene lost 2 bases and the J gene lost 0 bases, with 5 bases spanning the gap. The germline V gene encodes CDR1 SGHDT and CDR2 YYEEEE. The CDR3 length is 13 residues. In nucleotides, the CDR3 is TGTGCCAGCAGCTTCAGGTTGAACACTGAAGCTTTCTTT. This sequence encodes CASSFRLNTEAFF.

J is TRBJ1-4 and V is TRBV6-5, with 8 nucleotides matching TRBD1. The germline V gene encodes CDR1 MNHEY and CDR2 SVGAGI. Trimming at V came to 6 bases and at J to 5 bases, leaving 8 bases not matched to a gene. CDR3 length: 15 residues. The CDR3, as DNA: TGTGCCAGCAGGCAGGACAGGGAGCTGAATGAAAAACTGTTTTTT. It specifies CASRQDRELNEKLFF.

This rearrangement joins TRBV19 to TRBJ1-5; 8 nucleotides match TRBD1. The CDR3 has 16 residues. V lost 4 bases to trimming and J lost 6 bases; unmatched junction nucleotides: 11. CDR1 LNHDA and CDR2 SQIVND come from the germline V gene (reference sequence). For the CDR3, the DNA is TGTGCCAGTAGTAAGGAGACGGACAGGGAAGGTCAGCCCCAGCATTTT. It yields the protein CASSKETDREGQPQHF. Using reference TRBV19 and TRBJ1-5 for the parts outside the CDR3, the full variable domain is DGGITQSPKYLFRKEGQNVTLSCEQNLNHDAMYWYRQDPGQGLRLIYYSQIVNDFQKGDIAEGYSVSREKKESFPLTVTSAQKNPTAFYLCASSKETDREGQPQHFGDGTRLSIL.

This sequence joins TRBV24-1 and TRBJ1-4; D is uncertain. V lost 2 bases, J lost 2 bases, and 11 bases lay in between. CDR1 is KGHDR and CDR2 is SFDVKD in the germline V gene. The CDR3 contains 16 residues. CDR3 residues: CATSDSTASTNEKLFF. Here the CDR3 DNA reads TGTGCCACCAGTGATTCGACTGCTTCGACTAATGAAAAACTGTTTTTT.

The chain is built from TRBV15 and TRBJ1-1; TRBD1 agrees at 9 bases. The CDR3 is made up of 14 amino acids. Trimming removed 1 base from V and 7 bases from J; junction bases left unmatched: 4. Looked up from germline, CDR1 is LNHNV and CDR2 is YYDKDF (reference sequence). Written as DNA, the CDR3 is TGTGCCACCAGCAGAGGGACAGGGGTGATTGAAGCTTTCTTT. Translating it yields CATSRGTGVIEAFF.

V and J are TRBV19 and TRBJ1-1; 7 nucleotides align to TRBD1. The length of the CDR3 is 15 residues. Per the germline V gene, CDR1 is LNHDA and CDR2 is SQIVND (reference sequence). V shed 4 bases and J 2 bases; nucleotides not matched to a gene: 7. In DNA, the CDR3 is TGTGCCAGTAGTAAGACGGCAGGGGGAAACACTGAAGCTTTCTTT. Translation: CASSKTAGGNTEAFF.

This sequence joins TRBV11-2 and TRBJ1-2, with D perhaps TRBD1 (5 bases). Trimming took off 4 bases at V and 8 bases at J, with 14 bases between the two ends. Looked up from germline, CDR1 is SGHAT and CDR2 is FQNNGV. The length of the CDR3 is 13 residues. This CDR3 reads CASSYSSGNGYTF. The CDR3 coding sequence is TGTGCCAGCAGCTACAGCTCAGGGAACGGCTACACCTTC.

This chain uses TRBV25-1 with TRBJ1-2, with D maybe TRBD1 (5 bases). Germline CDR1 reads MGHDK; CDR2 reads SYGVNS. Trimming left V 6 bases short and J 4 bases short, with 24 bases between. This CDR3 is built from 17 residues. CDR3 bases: TGTGCCAGCAGGGGGGGGTCCGGGACGGAGTTCCTCTATGGCTACACCTTC. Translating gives CASRGGSGTEFLYGYTF.

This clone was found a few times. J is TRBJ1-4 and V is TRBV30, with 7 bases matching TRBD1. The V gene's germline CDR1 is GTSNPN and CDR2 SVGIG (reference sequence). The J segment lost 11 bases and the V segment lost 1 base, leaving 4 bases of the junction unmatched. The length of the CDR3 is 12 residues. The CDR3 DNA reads TGTGCCTGGAGTGGAGACAGGGAGAAACTGTTTTTT. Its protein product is CAWSGDREKLFF.

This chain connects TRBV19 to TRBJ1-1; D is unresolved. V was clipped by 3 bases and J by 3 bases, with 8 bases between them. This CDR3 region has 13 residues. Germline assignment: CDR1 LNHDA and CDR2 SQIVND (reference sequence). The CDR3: CASSIDTYTEAFF. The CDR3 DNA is TGTGCCAGTAGTATCGACACATACACTGAAGCTTTCTTT.

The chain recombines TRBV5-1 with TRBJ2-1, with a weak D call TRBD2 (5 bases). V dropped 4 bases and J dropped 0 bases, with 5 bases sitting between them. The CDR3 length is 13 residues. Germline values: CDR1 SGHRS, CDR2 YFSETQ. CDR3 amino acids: CASSGSSYNEQFF. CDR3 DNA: TGCGCCAGCAGCGGGAGCTCCTACAATGAGCAGTTCTTC.

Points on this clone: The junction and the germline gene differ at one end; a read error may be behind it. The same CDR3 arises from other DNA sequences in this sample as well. As DNA, the CDR3 is TGTGCCATTAGTGAGTCCTACAGGGGGAACACTGAAGCTTTCTTT. Its translation: CAISESYRGNTEAFF. The V and J genes are TRBV10-3 and TRBJ1-1; 7 bases are shared with TRBD1. CDR1 ENHRY and CDR2 SYGVKD come from the germline V gene. The CDR3 runs to 15 residues.

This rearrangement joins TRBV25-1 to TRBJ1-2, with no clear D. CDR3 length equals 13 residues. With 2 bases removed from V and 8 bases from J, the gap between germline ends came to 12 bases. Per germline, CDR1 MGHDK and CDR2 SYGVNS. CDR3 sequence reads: CASSERGVRGYTF. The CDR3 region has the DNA TGTGCCAGCAGTGAACGAGGAGTTCGGGGCTACACCTTC.

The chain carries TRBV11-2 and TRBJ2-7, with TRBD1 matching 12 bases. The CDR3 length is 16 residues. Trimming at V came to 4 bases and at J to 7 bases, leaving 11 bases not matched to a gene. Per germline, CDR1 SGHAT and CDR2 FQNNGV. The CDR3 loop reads CASSYASGQGAREQYF. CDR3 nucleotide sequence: TGTGCCAGCAGCTACGCCTCGGGACAGGGGGCGAGGGAGCAGTACTTC.

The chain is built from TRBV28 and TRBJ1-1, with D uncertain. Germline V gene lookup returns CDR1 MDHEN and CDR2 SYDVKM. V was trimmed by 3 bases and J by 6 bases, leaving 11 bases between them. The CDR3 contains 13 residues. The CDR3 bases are TGTGCCAGCAGTTTTGCACCTGGCTCTGAAGCTTTCTTT. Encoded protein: CASSFAPGSEAFF.

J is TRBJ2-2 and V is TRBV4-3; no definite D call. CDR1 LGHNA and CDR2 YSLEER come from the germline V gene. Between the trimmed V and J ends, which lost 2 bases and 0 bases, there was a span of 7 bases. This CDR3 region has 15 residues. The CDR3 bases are TGCGCCAGCAGCCAATGGTCAGCGAACACCGGGGAGCTGTTTTTT. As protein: CASSQWSANTGELFF.

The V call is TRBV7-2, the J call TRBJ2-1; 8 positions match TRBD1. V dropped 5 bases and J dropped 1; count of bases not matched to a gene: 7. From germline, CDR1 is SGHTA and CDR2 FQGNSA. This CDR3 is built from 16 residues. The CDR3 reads CASSLQGQDSYNEQFF. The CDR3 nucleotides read TGTGCCAGCAGCCTGCAGGGACAGGATTCCTACAATGAGCAGTTCTTC.

As DNA, the CDR3 is TGTGCCAGCAGTTCAACCGGGGAGCTGTTTTTT. Encoded protein: CASSSTGELFF. This sequence joins TRBV6-1 and TRBJ2-2; D gene ambiguous. This CDR3 has 11 amino acids. The germline gives CDR1 MNHNS, CDR2 SASEGT. V lost 5 bases and J lost 5, with 3 bases in between.

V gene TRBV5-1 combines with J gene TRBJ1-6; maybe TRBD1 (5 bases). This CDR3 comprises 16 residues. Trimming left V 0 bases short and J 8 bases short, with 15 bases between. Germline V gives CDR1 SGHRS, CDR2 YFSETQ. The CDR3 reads CASSLEKGRGDSPLHF. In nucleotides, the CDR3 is TGCGCCAGCAGCTTGGAGAAGGGGCGAGGAGATTCACCCCTCCACTTT.

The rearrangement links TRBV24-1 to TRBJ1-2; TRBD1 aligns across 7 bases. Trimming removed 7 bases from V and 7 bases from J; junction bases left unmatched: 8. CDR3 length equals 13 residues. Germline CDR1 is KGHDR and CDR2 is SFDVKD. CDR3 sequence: CATREQGTGGYTF. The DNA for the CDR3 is TGTGCCACCAGAGAACAGGGGACGGGTGGCTACACCTTC.

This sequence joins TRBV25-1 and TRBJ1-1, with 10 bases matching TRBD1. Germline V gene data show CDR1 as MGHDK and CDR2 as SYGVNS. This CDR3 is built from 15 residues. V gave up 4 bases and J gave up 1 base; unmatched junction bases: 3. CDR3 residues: CASSGQGARNTEAFF. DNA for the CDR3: TGTGCCAGCAGTGGACAGGGGGCGAGGAACACTGAAGCTTTCTTT.